These 32 T cell receptor beta chains came from one sample sequenced in a study of T-cell reconstitution after alpha-beta-depleted transplantation in children. Unique molecular identifiers were incorporated into the prepared TCRbeta library. TCRdb called the PCR reads again in MiXCR, with one record for every CDR3 protein. This sample yields more than 550,000 distinct CDR3 sequences, of which over 9.5% are seen a single time; roughly 4% belongs to the top ten. This specimen consisted of PBMCs from the stem cell graft donor, obtained from the stem cell graft. The receptors originated from a human donor who donated a stem cell graft to a child with acute myeloid leukemia.

In its sample, this clonotype was seen a few times. The chain employs TRBV29-1 and TRBJ1-2; D is unresolved. Trimming took off 7 bases at V and 0 bases at J, with 9 bases between the two ends. The CDR3 loop spans 12 amino acids. From germline, CDR1 is SQVTM and CDR2 ANQGSEA. The CDR3 DNA reads TGCAGCGCCTCGGGTACTAACTATGGCTACACCTTC. It specifies CSASGTNYGYTF. Variable domain in full (rest from reference TRBV29-1 and TRBJ1-2): SAVISQKPSRDICQRGTSLTIQCQVDSQVTMMFWYRQQPGQSLTLIATANQGSEATYESGFVIDKFPISRPNLTFSTLTVSNMSPEDSSIYLCSASGTNYGYTFGSGTRLTVV.

This clonotype was recorded a few times. The chain joins TRBV12-3 or TRBV12-4 to TRBJ2-7; tentatively, D is TRBD2 (5 bases). This CDR3 has 16 amino acids. The germline V and J ends were trimmed by 1 base and 3 bases, with 16 bases remaining between them. CDR3 protein: CASSLVGVHGLYEQYF. The CDR3 coding sequence is TGTGCCAGCAGTTTAGTCGGGGTCCACGGCCTCTACGAGCAGTACTTC.

The V call is TRBV20-1, the J call TRBJ2-5, with 8 nucleotides matching TRBD1. V shed 0 bases and J 2 bases; nucleotides not matched to a gene: 5. This CDR3 is 15 amino acids long. Germline V CDR1 and CDR2: DFQATT, SNEGSKA (reference sequence). The CDR3 region is CSARDRRQGQETQYF. The CDR3 bases are TGCAGTGCTAGAGATCGGAGACAGGGGCAAGAGACCCAGTACTTC.

This clonotype was observed a handful of times. The V and J genes are TRBV20-1 and TRBJ1-5; D may be TRBD1 (6 bases). V was shortened by 4 bases and J by 5 bases, with 12 bases between the two germline ends. Looked up from germline, CDR1 is DFQATT and CDR2 is SNEGSKA (reference sequence). This CDR3 spans 13 amino acids. This CDR3 reads CSAKQGGDQPQHF. In DNA form, the CDR3 reads TGCAGTGCTAAACAGGGCGGCGATCAGCCCCAGCATTTT.

This clonotype was observed a few times. This sequence joins TRBV28 and TRBJ1-2, with 7 positions matching TRBD1. CDR1 and CDR2 (germline): MDHEN, SYDVKM. This CDR3 has 13 amino acids. Trimming at V came to 4 bases and at J to 4 bases, leaving 3 bases not matched to a gene. The CDR3 spells CASSSTGIYGYTF. In DNA form, the CDR3 reads TGTGCCAGCAGTTCGACAGGGATCTATGGCTACACCTTC.

This clonotype has more than one count but fewer than ten. The DNA is omitted, as the CDR3 cannot be located on it reliably, and the CDR3 follows TCRdb's listing. The chain couples TRBV21-1 to TRBJ2-2; the table's D call, TRBD1, was not checked against the DNA. TRBV21-1 is marked as a pseudogene. The CDR3 is made up of 14 amino acids, end residues included. The chain's CDR3 is CASWGQGNTGELFF.

This clonotype came up many times. The gene calls are TRBV20-1 and TRBJ2-7; D might be TRBD1 (6 bases). The CDR3 is 14 amino acids. Germline values: CDR1 DFQATT, CDR2 SNEGSKA (reference sequence). Trimming pared 5 bases from V and 1 base from J, leaving 15 bases between. CDR3: CSAPADSHSYEQYF. The CDR3 bases are TGCAGTGCTCCCGCGGACAGTCATTCCTACGAGCAGTACTTC.

This clonotype was seen a few times. The chain couples TRBV4-3 to TRBJ1-2; 7 bases agree with TRBD1. CDR1 and CDR2 from the germline V gene are LGHNA and YSLEER. The CDR3 is 13 residues long. J was trimmed by 8 bases and V by 4 bases; bases with no gene match: 7. CDR3 sequence (DNA): TGCGCCAGCAGCCCCGAGACAGGGATGGGCTACACCTTC. Translation gives CASSPETGMGYTF.

This clonotype was found a few times. The chain couples TRBV6-5 to TRBJ1-3, with 7 bases identical to TRBD1. V gave up 2 bases and J gave up 2 bases; unmatched junction bases: 3. Germline CDR1 reads MNHEY; CDR2 reads SVGAGI. The CDR3 totals 15 residues. This CDR3 reads CASSYRGPAGNTIYF. The CDR3 DNA follows: TGTGCCAGCAGTTACAGGGGGCCGGCTGGAAACACCATATATTTT.

The CDR3 sequence is CASSSDAATEAFF. The CDR3 DNA reads as TGTGCCAGCAGCTCAGATGCAGCCACTGAAGCTTTCTTT. The chain couples TRBV7-6 to TRBJ1-1; D is unresolved. Trimming took off 4 bases at V and 4 bases at J, with 10 bases between the two ends. Germline V gene data show CDR1 as SGHVS and CDR2 as FNYEAQ. CDR3 length: 13 residues.

This clonotype was picked up many times. The chain employs TRBV29-1 and TRBJ2-7; a weak D match, TRBD2 (5 bases). CDR1 and CDR2 (germline): SQVTM, ANQGSEA. V lost 7 bases and J lost 0, with 10 bases in between. The CDR3 covers 12 residues. The CDR3 region is CSALGVSYEQYF. CDR3 nucleotide sequence: TGCAGCGCCCTCGGGGTCTCCTACGAGCAGTACTTC.

This clonotype was counted many times. V usage is TRBV6-2 or TRBV6-3 and J usage is TRBJ2-3; D unresolved. CDR1 is MNHEY and CDR2 is SVGEGT in the germline V gene. The CDR3 sequence is 14 residues long. V was pared by 6 bases and J by 2 bases, with 12 bases between. CDR3 in DNA: TGTGCCAGCAGCCCCTCGCGGTACACAGATACGCAGTATTTT. Residues: CASSPSRYTDTQYF.

The CDR3 sequence: CASSQVWSPSGASTDTQYF. CDR3 in DNA: TGTGCCAGCAGCCAAGTTTGGTCCCCTAGCGGAGCTAGCACAGATACGCAGTATTTT. This chain uses TRBV4-2 with TRBJ2-3; 7 positions agree with TRBD2. V dropped 1 base and J dropped 0; count of bases not matched to a gene: 13. CDR3 length: 19 amino acids. Germline CDR1 is LGHNA and CDR2 is YNFKEQ.

This clonotype was found a few times. V is TRBV18 and J is TRBJ2-7; 8 nucleotides match TRBD1. Looked up from germline, CDR1 is KGHSH and CDR2 is LQKENI. The J segment lost 5 bases and the V segment lost 6 bases, leaving 3 bases of the junction unmatched. The CDR3 contains 12 residues. This CDR3 reads CASSQQGDEQYF. As DNA, the CDR3 is TGTGCCAGCTCTCAACAGGGGGACGAGCAGTACTTC.

The CDR3 DNA reads as TGCGCCAGCAGCTTGGCGGCTAGCAATGAGCAGTTCTTC. It specifies CASSLAASNEQFF. V is TRBV5-1 and J is TRBJ2-1; D unresolved. This CDR3 is built from 13 residues. V lost 0 bases, J lost 6 bases, and 7 bases lay in between. Germline CDR1 is SGHRS and CDR2 is YFSETQ.

The gene calls are TRBV5-1 and TRBJ2-1, with 8 positions matching TRBD2. Trimming took 1 base from V and 7 from J; bases not matched to a gene: 7. The CDR3 loop spans 15 amino acids. The V gene's germline CDR1 is SGHRS and CDR2 YFSETQ. The CDR3 sequence is CASSLYGRAPNEQFF. CDR3 in DNA: TGCGCCAGCAGCTTGTACGGGAGGGCCCCGAATGAGCAGTTCTTC.

The chain combines TRBV3-1 with TRBJ2-2, with 9 bases lining up with TRBD1. The V segment lost 11 bases and the J segment 0 bases; nucleotides outside the gene matches: 16. The CDR3 length is 18 residues. Germline-derived CDR1 and CDR2 are LGHDT and YNNKEL (reference sequence). The DNA for the CDR3 is TGTGCCTGCTGCCTAGGGACAGGGATCTTCTCGAACACCGGGGAGCTGTTTTTT. As protein: CACCLGTGIFSNTGELFF.

The chain has TRBV15 and TRBJ2-5, with TRBD1 as a possible D gene (5 bases). Deletions cut 2 bases from V and 7 bases from J, with 8 bases between. This CDR3 comprises 12 residues. Germline V CDR1 and CDR2: LNHNV, YYDKDF (reference sequence). CDR3: CATSRHQGTQYF. The DNA for the CDR3 is TGTGCCACCAGCAGACACCAGGGGACCCAGTACTTC.

This clonotype was detected ten times or more. J is TRBJ2-3 and V is TRBV5-1, with 9 bases identical to TRBD2. Germline loops: CDR1 SGHRS, CDR2 YFSETQ. This CDR3 has 14 amino acids. V gave up 5 bases and J gave up 3 bases; unmatched junction bases: 4. The DNA for the CDR3 is TGCGCCAGCAGGCGGGAGGGCCTGACAGATACGCAGTATTTT. Protein sequence: CASRREGLTDTQYF.

The sample holds many counts of this clonotype. The V and J genes are TRBV12-3 or TRBV12-4 and TRBJ1-2; the match to TRBD1 covers 8 bases. Trimming at V came to 6 bases and at J to 4 bases, leaving 13 bases not matched to a gene. The CDR3 extends over 16 amino acids. In nucleotides, the CDR3 is TGTGCCAGCAGCCCCGGGCGGACAGGGTCGGGCTATGGCTACACCTTC. It translates to CASSPGRTGSGYGYTF.

This clonotype was seen at least ten times. The chain is built from TRBV9 and TRBJ2-7; D is perhaps TRBD1 or TRBD2 (5 bases each). The germline gives CDR1 SGDLS, CDR2 YYNGEE. V lost 4 bases to trimming and J lost 2 bases, with 16 bases between them. CDR3 length equals 15 residues. This CDR3 is CASSPRGQVPYEQYF. CDR3 in DNA: TGTGCCAGCAGCCCCCGGGGCCAGGTACCCTACGAGCAGTACTTC.

The chain links TRBV12-3 or TRBV12-4 to TRBJ2-3; 11 bases map to TRBD2. The length of the CDR3 is 15 residues. V was pared by 3 bases and J by 10 bases, with 9 bases of the junction left unmatched. The CDR3 is CASSFTSGGRSPQYF. The CDR3 DNA reads as TGTGCCAGCAGTTTCACTAGCGGGGGCCGTTCTCCGCAGTATTTT.

This clonotype was recorded at least ten times. The chain combines TRBV20-1 with TRBJ2-3; 10 bases map to TRBD1. Germline V CDR1 and CDR2: DFQATT, SNEGSKA (reference sequence). After removal of 5 bases from V and 7 bases from J, the junction contained 9 bases not matched to a gene. The CDR3 is 14 residues long. CDR3 sequence: CSAGGGTGVNTQYF. CDR3 nucleotide sequence: TGCAGTGCTGGGGGTGGGACAGGGGTCAATACGCAGTATTTT.

This clonotype was observed a handful of times. The chain carries TRBV12-3 or TRBV12-4 and TRBJ2-2; no clear D. The germline V and J ends were trimmed by 3 bases and 9 bases, with 5 bases remaining between them. CDR3 length equals 11 residues. The CDR3 coding sequence is TGTGCCAGCAGTTTGAGCCGGGAGCTGTTTTTT. Protein product: CASSLSRELFF.

The J gene is TRBJ2-5, the V gene TRBV7-2; D unresolved. The CDR3 totals 14 residues. The V end lost 4 bases, the J end lost 5 bases, and 14 bases lay between the germline ends. Germline CDR1 and CDR2: SGHTA and FQGNSA. CDR3 sequence (DNA): TGTGCCAGCAGCTCGTCCGCGCGGAGTGAGACCCAGTACTTC. It specifies CASSSSARSETQYF.

This clonotype was counted ten times or more. This sequence joins TRBV20-1 and TRBJ1-6; perhaps TRBD1 as D (6 bases). The CDR3 sequence is 13 residues long. Germline V CDR1 and CDR2: DFQATT, SNEGSKA (reference sequence). V shed 4 bases and J shed 5 bases, with 9 bases lying between them. The CDR3 reads CSAMRTDNSPLHF. The CDR3, as DNA: TGCAGTGCTATGAGGACAGATAATTCACCCCTCCACTTT.

The sample holds many counts of this clonotype. The chain links TRBV12-3 or TRBV12-4 to TRBJ2-1, with TRBD2 matching over 7 bases. The CDR3 is 15 amino acids. V dropped 0 bases and J dropped 13; count of bases not matched to a gene: 12. The CDR3, as DNA: TGTGCCAGCAGTTTAGCTGGGGGAGGGCCTAGGGGACAGTTCTTC. Its protein product is CASSLAGGGPRGQFF.

This clonotype was found a few times. J is TRBJ2-1 and V is TRBV5-1; TRBD1 aligns across 8 bases. The J segment lost 5 bases and the V segment lost 3 bases, leaving 7 bases of the junction unmatched. Germline-derived CDR1 and CDR2 are SGHRS and YFSETQ. This CDR3 has 15 amino acids. DNA for the CDR3: TGCGCCAGCAGCTACCAGGGGGCGGAACACAATGAGCAGTTCTTC. Protein: CASSYQGAEHNEQFF.

Ten or more counts support this clonotype. The gene calls are TRBV29-1 and TRBJ2-4; 7 bases fit TRBD1. This CDR3 region has 12 residues. CDR1 is SQVTM and CDR2 is ANQGSEA in the germline V gene. V lost 7 bases, J lost 7 bases, and 7 bases stayed unmatched. The CDR3 loop reads CSALDRANIQYF. The CDR3 region has the DNA TGCAGCGCCTTAGACAGGGCGAACATTCAGTACTTC.

There are a few counts of this clonotype. The chain is built from TRBV13 and TRBJ2-5; 7 nucleotides line up with TRBD2. CDR3 length: 16 residues. After removal of 1 base from V and 5 bases from J, the junction contained 10 bases not matched to a gene. Germline V gene lookup returns CDR1 PRHDT and CDR2 FYEKMQ (reference sequence). The CDR3 region is CASSLVVGGPRETQYF. The CDR3 coding sequence is TGTGCCAGCAGCTTAGTCGTGGGAGGGCCTAGGGAGACCCAGTACTTC. The whole variable domain, remainder taken from reference TRBV13 and TRBJ2-5, is AAGVIQSPRHLIKEKRETATLKCYPIPRHDTVYWYQQGPGQDPQFLISFYEKMQSDKGSIPDRFSAQQFSDYHSELNMSSLELGDSALYFCASSLVVGGPRETQYFGPGTRLLVL.

This clonotype turned up a few times. This chain uses TRBV24-1 with TRBJ2-2, with 7 bases aligning to TRBD2. There are 15 residues in the CDR3. Per germline, CDR1 KGHDR and CDR2 SFDVKD. With 3 bases clipped from V and 3 bases from J, the junction kept 3 bases outside the gene matches. CDR3 coding DNA: TGTGCCACCAGTGATACTACTAGCGACACCGGGGAGCTGTTTTTT. Amino acids: CATSDTTSDTGELFF.

This clonotype was seen many times. The rearrangement links TRBV20-1 to TRBJ2-7; D gene unclear. The V end was cut by 3 bases, the J end by 5 bases, with 20 bases between. CDR1 DFQATT and CDR2 SNEGSKA come from the germline V gene (reference sequence). The CDR3 spans 15 residues. CDR3: CSASASGPHPDEQYF. The CDR3 bases are TGCAGTGCTAGCGCCTCCGGGCCCCATCCCGACGAGCAGTACTTC.